These 32 T cell receptor beta chains were all obtained from the same sample, sequenced in a study of T cells in Graves' hyperthyroidism and ophthalmopathy (dated by TCRdb to about 2019). Library construction relied on multiplex PCR. The run used an Illumina HiSeq 2000. The TCR beta CDR3 regions were amplified from the RNA transcripts. A first-round RT-PCR of the TCR CDR3 used the HTBI primer set with the Qiagen OneStep RT-PCR kit. TCRdb redid the processing of the public reads, applying fastp at Q25 and MiXCR, and retained in-frame beta chains. Entries are consolidated by CDR3 protein sequence, retaining the most common genes and DNA. The table for this sample lists approximately 350,000 distinct CDR3 sequences; roughly 15% of them were counted only once. The ten largest clones take up 15% to 20% of the sample. The sequencing input was blood. These receptors were collected from an older woman with Graves' ophthalmopathy.

The rearrangement joins TRBV28 to TRBJ1-4, with TRBD1 as a possible D gene (6 bases). The germline V gene has CDR1 MDHEN and CDR2 SYDVKM. The CDR3 has 14 amino acids. V lost 5 bases to trimming and J lost 5 bases, with 12 bases between them. The CDR3, as DNA: TGTGCCAGCAGTCTCTGGGGGCCGAATGAAAAACTGTTTTTT. Translation gives CASSLWGPNEKLFF.

This clonotype was seen at least ten times. V usage is TRBV7-3 and J usage is TRBJ2-3, with D unclear. There are 15 residues in the CDR3. The V end lost 3 bases, the J end lost 4 bases, and 14 bases lay between the germline ends. Per the germline V gene, CDR1 is SGHTA and CDR2 is FQGTGA. The CDR3 nucleotides are TGTGCCAGCAGCTTGGGCTCCTTCAGAGCAGATACGCAGTATTTT. It codes for CASSLGSFRADTQYF.

This clonotype was seen only once. The V call is TRBV29-1, the J call TRBJ2-3, with unresolved D. Trimming stripped 3 bases from V and 6 bases from J, with 7 bases between. Germline V gene data show CDR1 as SQVTM and CDR2 as ANQGSEA. The CDR3 sequence is 11 residues long. CDR3 sequence reads: CSVDSTDTQYF. The CDR3 DNA sequence: TGCAGCGTTGACAGTACCGATACGCAGTATTTT.

In regard to this clonotype: The final CDR3 position lacks the conserved phenylalanine or tryptophan, pointing to a likely read error. The J gene is TRBJ2-3, the V gene TRBV29-1; 9 positions match TRBD2. This CDR3 comprises 15 residues. Germline CDR1 SQVTM, CDR2 ANQGSEA. V dropped 3 bases and J dropped 2; count of bases not matched to a gene: 6. CDR3: CSVEASGALTDTQYL. CDR3 in DNA: TGCAGCGTTGAGGCTAGCGGGGCCCTCACAGATACGCAGTATCTT.

This clonotype was counted many times. The V and J genes are TRBV30 and TRBJ2-2; D is undetermined. Germline CDR1 and CDR2: GTSNPN and SVGIG (reference sequence). The CDR3 contains 13 residues. Trimming cost V 4 bases and J 4 bases, with 10 bases left between them. The CDR3 DNA follows: TGTGCCTGGAAAGGCTACTTCACCGGGGAGCTGTTTTTT. It encodes CAWKGYFTGELFF.

This clonotype was observed a few times. J is TRBJ2-6 and V is TRBV28, with TRBD1 matching over 9 bases. The V and J ends lost 4 bases and 1 base, in that order; junction bases with no gene match: 8. Looked up from germline, CDR1 is MDHEN and CDR2 is SYDVKM. This CDR3 contains 18 residues. Here the CDR3 reads CASSSWTGEVSGANVLTF. The CDR3 coding sequence is TGTGCCAGCAGTTCTTGGACAGGGGAAGTGTCTGGGGCCAACGTCCTGACTTTC.

This clonotype was seen at least ten times. The chain is built from TRBV29-1 and TRBJ1-1; D remains unclear. The CDR3 length is 11 residues. In germline, CDR1 is SQVTM, CDR2 ANQGSEA. Trimming pared 6 bases from V and 3 bases from J, leaving 8 bases between. CDR3 in amino acids: CSVRTYTEAFF. CDR3 DNA: TGCAGCGTCCGGACGTACACTGAAGCTTTCTTT.

This clonotype was observed at least ten times. This chain connects TRBV20-1 to TRBJ2-5; 9 bases align to TRBD2. The J segment lost 4 bases and the V segment lost 1 base, leaving 7 bases of the junction unmatched. CDR3 size: 15 residues. Germline CDR1 reads DFQATT; CDR2 reads SNEGSKA (reference sequence). Written as DNA, the CDR3 is TGCAGTGCTAGAGTACTAGCGGGTTCGGGAGAGACCCAGTACTTC. It translates to CSARVLAGSGETQYF.

Many counts were recorded for this clonotype. The J gene is TRBJ2-7, the V gene TRBV6-1, with 7 positions matching TRBD1. This CDR3 has 16 residues. CDR1 is MNHNS and CDR2 is SASEGT in the germline V gene. V lost 6 bases to trimming and J lost 7 bases; unmatched junction nucleotides: 18. This chain's CDR3 is CASRPPGQVHSGEQYF. The CDR3 DNA follows: TGTGCCAGCAGGCCCCCCGGACAGGTACATTCGGGGGAGCAGTACTTC.

The chain recombines TRBV20-1 with TRBJ2-7; the D is unclear. Germline V gives CDR1 DFQATT, CDR2 SNEGSKA (reference sequence). This CDR3 comprises 11 residues. Trimming pared 0 bases from V and 2 bases from J, leaving 2 bases between. CDR3 amino acids: CSARETYEQYF. The DNA for the CDR3 is TGCAGTGCTAGAGAAACCTACGAGCAGTACTTC.

This clonotype was recorded many times. The rearrangement joins TRBV7-9 to TRBJ2-5, with TRBD1 matching 8 bases. Germline trimming cut 3 bases from V and 4 bases from J; bases unmatched to any gene: 1. CDR3 length: 13 amino acids. Germline CDR1 SEHNR, CDR2 FQNEAQ (reference sequence). Here the CDR3 reads CASSFTGGETQYF. The CDR3, as DNA: TGTGCCAGCAGCTTTACAGGGGGAGAGACCCAGTACTTC.

This clonotype was seen a few times. The chain is built from TRBV19 and TRBJ2-3, with 8 bases lining up with TRBD1. The CDR3 has 16 residues. V dropped 5 bases and J dropped 6; count of bases not matched to a gene: 13. Per germline, CDR1 LNHDA and CDR2 SQIVND (reference sequence). The CDR3 sequence is CASSPSPGGMWDTQYF. DNA for the CDR3: TGTGCCAGTAGTCCCTCCCCAGGGGGCATGTGGGATACGCAGTATTTT.

This clonotype was recorded at least ten times. The rearrangement joins TRBV30 to TRBJ2-1; TRBD1 aligns across 7 bases. The V gene end was trimmed by 5 bases and the J gene end by 1 base; junction bases not matched to a gene: 5. The germline CDR1 and CDR2 sequences are GTSNPN and SVGIG (reference sequence). The CDR3 has 14 residues. The CDR3 nucleotides are TGTGCCTGGGGCTTACAGGGGTCCTACAATGAGCAGTTCTTC. Translation gives CAWGLQGSYNEQFF.

This chain links TRBV9 with TRBJ2-2; no firm D call. CDR1 is SGDLS and CDR2 is YYNGEE in the germline V gene. The V and J ends lost 1 base and 5 bases respectively, with 6 bases between them. The CDR3 runs 13 residues. CDR3 in amino acids: CASSVTPTGELFF. In nucleotides, the CDR3 is TGTGCCAGCAGCGTAACCCCTACCGGGGAGCTGTTTTTT.

The chain carries TRBV7-9 and TRBJ2-3; the D call may be TRBD1 or TRBD2 (5 bases each). The CDR3 loop spans 15 amino acids. V was clipped by 5 bases and J by 2 bases, with 14 bases between them. Germline V lookup: CDR1 SEHNR, CDR2 FQNEAQ (reference sequence). The CDR3 protein is CASSPGPWATDTQYF. For the CDR3, the DNA is TGTGCCAGCAGCCCGGGGCCGTGGGCCACAGATACGCAGTATTTT.

This clonotype appeared many times. V gene TRBV7-2 combines with J gene TRBJ2-3; D not certain. The CDR3 is made up of 12 amino acids. Trimming took off 3 bases at V and 4 bases at J, with 5 bases between the two ends. From germline, CDR1 is SGHTA and CDR2 FQGNSA. The CDR3 DNA reads TGTGCCAGCAGCTTTTTGCCAGATACGCAGTATTTT. Translated, it gives CASSFLPDTQYF.

The chain uses TRBV30 and TRBJ2-5, with D possibly matching TRBD1 (6 bases). The CDR3 spans 12 residues. Germline CDR1 and CDR2: GTSNPN and SVGIG (reference sequence). V was pared by 3 bases and J by 7 bases, with 12 bases between. The CDR3 DNA follows: TGTGCCTGGAGCGTTCGCAGGGGGACCCAGTACTTC. This codes for CAWSVRRGTQYF.

This clonotype was recorded at least ten times. The V call is TRBV2, the J call TRBJ2-7; TRBD1 matches 9 bases. From germline, CDR1 is SNHLY and CDR2 FYNNEI. The CDR3 runs 13 residues. V dropped 8 bases and J dropped 5; count of bases not matched to a gene: 7. The CDR3 sequence is CASHPGTGNEQYF. CDR3 in DNA: TGTGCCAGCCACCCGGGGACAGGGAACGAGCAGTACTTC.

Ten or more counts support this clonotype. The chain is built from TRBV20-1 and TRBJ2-1, with 10 bases lining up with TRBD2. CDR1 is DFQATT, CDR2 SNEGSKA, per germline (reference sequence). The CDR3 consists of 14 residues. J was trimmed by 5 bases and V by 6 bases; bases with no gene match: 7. DNA for the CDR3: TGCAGTGCGCCACTAGCGGGATTCGACAATGAGCAGTTCTTC. Protein product: CSAPLAGFDNEQFF.

This sequence joins TRBV30 and TRBJ2-7; D unclear. Trimming stripped 0 bases from V and 0 bases from J, with 3 bases between. Germline loops: CDR1 GTSNPN, CDR2 SVGIG (reference sequence). This CDR3 contains 12 residues. DNA of the CDR3: TGTGCCTGGAGTGTACTCTCCTACGAGCAGTACTTC. Its translation is CAWSVLSYEQYF.

Many counts were recorded for this clonotype. The V and J genes are TRBV2 and TRBJ2-3; TRBD1 matches at 9 bases. The CDR3 length is 15 residues. Unmatched junction bases numbered 7, after V lost 6 bases and J lost 3 bases. The V gene's germline CDR1 is SNHLY and CDR2 FYNNEI. The CDR3 loop is CASRAGTGKTDTQYF. CDR3 coding DNA: TGTGCCAGCAGGGCCGGGACAGGGAAGACAGATACGCAGTATTTT.

This clonotype was counted many times. This rearrangement joins TRBV28 to TRBJ1-1, with TRBD1 as a possible D gene (6 bases). V lost 5 bases and J 5 bases, leaving 12 bases between the germline ends. CDR3 size: 13 residues. Germline CDR1 is MDHEN and CDR2 is SYDVKM. CDR3 amino acids: CASSRQERTEAFF. For the CDR3, the DNA is TGTGCCAGCAGTCGACAGGAGAGGACTGAAGCTTTCTTT.

This clonotype was seen ten or more times. In DNA, the CDR3 is TGTGCCAGCAGTGAAAGAGGCGATCAGCCCCAGCATTTT. This sequence encodes CASSERGDQPQHF. The chain couples TRBV6-1 to TRBJ1-5; D call uncertain. This CDR3 has 13 amino acids. Trimming removed 2 bases from V and 5 bases from J, with 7 bases in between. The V gene's germline CDR1 is MNHNS and CDR2 SASEGT.

This clonotype was detected only a few times. The chain joins TRBV10-3 to TRBJ2-7; 12 positions match TRBD1. Germline CDR1 ENHRY, CDR2 SYGVKD. This CDR3 contains 15 residues. V trimming: 10 bases; J trimming: 7 bases; junction bases outside the gene matches: 14. The CDR3 DNA sequence: TGTGCCACCATGCGACCGGGACAGGGGGCGAGGGAGCAGTACTTC. It translates to CATMRPGQGAREQYF.

V is TRBV20-1 and J is TRBJ2-5; 14 positions agree with TRBD2. Germline V gene data show CDR1 as DFQATT and CDR2 as SNEGSKA (reference sequence). The length of the CDR3 is 14 residues. V shed 6 bases, J shed 5 bases, and the junction held 5 bases outside the gene matches. CDR3 amino acids: CSATSGRAWETQYF. The CDR3 DNA reads as TGCAGTGCGACTAGCGGGAGGGCCTGGGAGACCCAGTACTTC.

This clonotype showed up just a few times. The J gene is TRBJ2-7, the V gene TRBV4-1; tentative D call: TRBD1 (8 bases). The CDR3 contains 16 residues. V was cut by 4 bases and J by 3 bases, with 19 bases left in between. Germline V gene data show CDR1 as MGHRA and CDR2 as YSYEKL. The DNA of the CDR3 is TGCGCCAGCAGCCTAAACACAGGGGGGGGCATCTACGAGCAGTACTTC. Translated: CASSLNTGGGIYEQYF.

This clonotype was detected many times. This chain links TRBV6-1 with TRBJ1-1; D perhaps matches TRBD1 (6 bases). The V gene's germline CDR1 is MNHNS and CDR2 SASEGT. CDR3 size: 12 residues. Trimming removed 6 bases from V and 5 bases from J, with 10 bases in between. Written as DNA, the CDR3 is TGTGCCAGCAGCGGGGGCTCGACTGAAGCTTTCTTT. Protein product: CASSGGSTEAFF.

This clonotype was detected a few times. The chain couples TRBV9 to TRBJ1-1, with D unclear. The length of the CDR3 is 15 residues. Per germline, CDR1 SGDLS and CDR2 YYNGEE. Trimming took off 0 bases at V and 5 bases at J, with 14 bases between the two ends. The CDR3 nucleotides read TGTGCCAGCAGCGTAGAAGGAGGCGCGGGGACTGAAGCTTTCTTT. Protein: CASSVEGGAGTEAFF. Full variable domain (missing parts from reference TRBV9 and TRBJ1-1): DSGVTQTPKHLITATGQRVTLRCSPRSGDLSVYWYQQSLDQGLQFLIQYYNGEERAKGNILERFSAQQFPDLHSELNLSSLELGDSALYFCASSVEGGAGTEAFFGQGTRLTVV.

Only a few counts were recorded for this clonotype. The V gene is TRBV5-5, the J gene TRBJ2-5; 11 bases are shared with TRBD2. Trimming cost V 2 bases and J 1 base; bases outside gene matches: 4. Germline loops: CDR1 SGHKS, CDR2 YYEKEE (reference sequence). CDR3 length: 16 amino acids. CDR3: CASSFGLAGIQETQYF. DNA for the CDR3: TGTGCCAGCAGCTTCGGACTAGCGGGTATCCAAGAGACCCAGTACTTC.

On this clonotype itself: This may arise from a read error, as a much more abundant clone is one base away. The CDR3 here is CASSLYGANYGYTF. CDR3 nucleotides: TGCGCCAGCAGCTTGTACGGAGCTAACTATGGCTACACCTTC. This chain connects TRBV5-1 to TRBJ1-2, with D unresolved. Germline lookup yields CDR1 SGHRS and CDR2 YFSETQ. The CDR3 extends over 14 amino acids. Between the trimmed V and J ends, which lost 1 base and 0 bases, there was a span of 7 bases.

This clonotype has more than one count but fewer than ten. This chain connects TRBV28 to TRBJ1-5; D is undetermined. Germline V gene sequence: CDR1 MDHEN, CDR2 SYDVKM. The CDR3 sequence is 13 residues long. The V end lost 1 base, the J end lost 9 bases, and 10 bases lay between the germline ends. The CDR3 region is CASSLSGVRPQHF. The DNA of the CDR3 is TGTGCCAGCAGTTTATCGGGTGTCCGGCCCCAGCATTTT.

The V and J genes are TRBV12-5 and TRBJ2-1; 14 positions agree with TRBD2. V was clipped by 6 bases and J by 9 bases; unmatched bases: 10. This CDR3 comprises 16 residues. The germline V gene encodes CDR1 LGHNT and CDR2 FRNRAP. For the CDR3, the DNA is TGTGCTAGTGGACCGGGACTAGCGGGAGTAAGGAGTGAGCAGTTCTTC. Amino acid sequence: CASGPGLAGVRSEQFF.